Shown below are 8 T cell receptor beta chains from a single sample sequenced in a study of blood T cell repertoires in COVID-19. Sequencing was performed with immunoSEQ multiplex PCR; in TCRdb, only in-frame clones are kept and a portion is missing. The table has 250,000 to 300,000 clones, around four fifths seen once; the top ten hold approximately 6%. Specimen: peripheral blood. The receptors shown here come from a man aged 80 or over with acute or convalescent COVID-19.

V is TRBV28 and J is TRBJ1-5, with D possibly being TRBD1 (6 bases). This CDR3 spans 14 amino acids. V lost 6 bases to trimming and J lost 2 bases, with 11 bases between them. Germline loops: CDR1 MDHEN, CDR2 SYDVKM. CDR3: CASSKPGGNQPQHF. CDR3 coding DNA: TGTGCCAGCAGCAAACCAGGGGGCAATCAGCCCCAGCATTTT.

The CDR3 protein is CASSTGAIDNEQFF. DNA of the CDR3: TGTGCCAGCAGTACAGGGGCGATAGACAATGAGCAGTTCTTC. V usage is TRBV6-5 and J usage is TRBJ2-1; TRBD1 agrees at 7 bases. Germline V gene sequence: CDR1 MNHEY, CDR2 SVGAGI. V gave up 5 bases and J gave up 5 bases; unmatched junction bases: 6. The CDR3 is made up of 14 amino acids.

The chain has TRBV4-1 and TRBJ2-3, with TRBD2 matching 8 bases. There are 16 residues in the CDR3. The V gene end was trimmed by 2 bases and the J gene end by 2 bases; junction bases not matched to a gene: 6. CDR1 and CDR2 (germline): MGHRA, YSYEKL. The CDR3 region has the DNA TGCGCCAGCAGCCAAAACCTAGCGGGTAACACAGATACGCAGTATTTT. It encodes CASSQNLAGNTDTQYF.

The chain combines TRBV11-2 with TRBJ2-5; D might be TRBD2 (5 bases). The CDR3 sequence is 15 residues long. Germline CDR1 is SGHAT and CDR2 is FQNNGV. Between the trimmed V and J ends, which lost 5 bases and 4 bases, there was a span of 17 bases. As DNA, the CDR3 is TGTGCCAGCAGCCTAAGAAGGGCCGGAGGAGAGACCCAGTACTTC. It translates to CASSLRRAGGETQYF.

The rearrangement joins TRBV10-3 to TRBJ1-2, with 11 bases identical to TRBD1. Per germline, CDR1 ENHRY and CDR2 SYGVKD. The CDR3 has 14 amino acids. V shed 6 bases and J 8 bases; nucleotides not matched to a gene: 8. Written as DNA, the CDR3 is TGTGCCATCAGACTGGACAGGGGGCTAGGGGGCTACACCTTC. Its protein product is CAIRLDRGLGGYTF.

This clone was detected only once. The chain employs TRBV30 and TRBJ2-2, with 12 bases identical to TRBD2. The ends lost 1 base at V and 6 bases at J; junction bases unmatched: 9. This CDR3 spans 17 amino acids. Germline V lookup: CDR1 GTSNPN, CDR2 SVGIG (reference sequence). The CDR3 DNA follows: TGTGCCTGGAGTGCGTTATTGACTAGCGGGAGTGCCGGGGAGCTGTTTTTT. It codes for CAWSALLTSGSAGELFF.

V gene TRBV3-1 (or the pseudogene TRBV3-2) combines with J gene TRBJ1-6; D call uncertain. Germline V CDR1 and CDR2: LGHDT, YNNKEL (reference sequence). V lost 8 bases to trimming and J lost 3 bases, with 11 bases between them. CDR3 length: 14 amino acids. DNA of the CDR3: TGTGCCAGCGGCGGTGGTGGCTATAATTCACCCCTCCACTTT. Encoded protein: CASGGGGYNSPLHF.

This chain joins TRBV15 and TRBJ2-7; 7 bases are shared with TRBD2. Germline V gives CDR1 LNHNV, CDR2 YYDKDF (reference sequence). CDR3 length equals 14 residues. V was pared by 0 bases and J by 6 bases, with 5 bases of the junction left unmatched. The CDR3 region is CATSRDEGRGEQYF. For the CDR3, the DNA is TGTGCCACCAGCAGAGATGAGGGGAGGGGCGAGCAGTACTTC.